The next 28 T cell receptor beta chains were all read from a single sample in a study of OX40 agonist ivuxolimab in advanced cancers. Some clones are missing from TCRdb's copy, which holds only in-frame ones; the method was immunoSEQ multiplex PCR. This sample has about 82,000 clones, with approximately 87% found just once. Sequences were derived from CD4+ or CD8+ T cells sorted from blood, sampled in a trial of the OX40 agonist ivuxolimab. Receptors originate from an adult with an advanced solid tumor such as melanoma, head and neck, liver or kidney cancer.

The CDR3 DNA follows: TGTGCCAGCAGCCCAACAGGGGGCGACGGTCGGCCCCAGCATTTT. It specifies CASSPTGGDGRPQHF. This sequence joins TRBV9 and TRBJ1-5; 9 bases agree with TRBD1. The trim removed 4 bases at V and 9 bases at J, leaving 11 bases unmatched. Germline V gene data show CDR1 as SGDLS and CDR2 as YYNGEE. The CDR3 length is 15 residues.

CDR3 amino acids: CASSQSGQGSSGNTIYF. CDR3 DNA: TGTGCCAGCAGCCAATCCGGACAGGGGAGCTCTGGAAACACCATATATTTT. The gene calls are TRBV16 and TRBJ1-3, with 9 nucleotides matching TRBD1. Germline V gene lookup returns CDR1 KGHSY and CDR2 FQNENV. V was pared by 0 bases and J by 0 bases, with 3 bases of the junction left unmatched. The CDR3 contains 17 residues.

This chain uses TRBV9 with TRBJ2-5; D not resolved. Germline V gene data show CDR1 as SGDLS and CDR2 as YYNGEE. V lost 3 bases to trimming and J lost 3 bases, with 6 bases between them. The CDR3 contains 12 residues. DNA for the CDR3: TGTGCCAGCAGCGCCCAAGAAGAGACCCAGTACTTC. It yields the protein CASSAQEETQYF.

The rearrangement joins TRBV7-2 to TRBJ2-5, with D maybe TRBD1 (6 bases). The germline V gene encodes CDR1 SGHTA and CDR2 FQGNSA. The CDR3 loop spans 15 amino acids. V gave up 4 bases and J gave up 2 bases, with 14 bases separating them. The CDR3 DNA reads TGTGCCAGCAGCTCATCCGGGACAAATCAAGAGACCCAGTACTTC. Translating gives CASSSSGTNQETQYF.

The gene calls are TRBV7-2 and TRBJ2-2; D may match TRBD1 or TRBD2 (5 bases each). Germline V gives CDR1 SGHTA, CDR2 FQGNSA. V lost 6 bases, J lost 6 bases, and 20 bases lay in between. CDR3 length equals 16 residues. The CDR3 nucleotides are TGTGCCAGCAGGCCAATACGCATTATGGGGGCCGGGGAGCTGTTTTTT. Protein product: CASRPIRIMGAGELFF. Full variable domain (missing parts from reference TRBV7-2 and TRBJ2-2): GAGVSQSPSNKVTEKGKDVELRCDPISGHTALYWYRQSLGQGLEFLIYFQGNSAPDKSGLPSDRFSAERTGGSVSTLTIQRTQQEDSAVYLCASRPIRIMGAGELFFGEGSRLTVL.

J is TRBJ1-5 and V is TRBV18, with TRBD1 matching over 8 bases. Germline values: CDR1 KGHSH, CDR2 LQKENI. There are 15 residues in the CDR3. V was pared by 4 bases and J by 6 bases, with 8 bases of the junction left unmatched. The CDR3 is CASSRGQGAVQPQHF. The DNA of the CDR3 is TGTGCCAGCTCACGCGGACAGGGTGCAGTTCAGCCCCAGCATTTT.

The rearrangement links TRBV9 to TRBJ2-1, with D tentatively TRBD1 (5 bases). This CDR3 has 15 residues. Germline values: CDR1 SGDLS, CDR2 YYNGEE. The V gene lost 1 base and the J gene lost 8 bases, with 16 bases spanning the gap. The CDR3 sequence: CASSVSGAWGDEQFF. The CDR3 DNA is TGTGCCAGCAGCGTAAGTGGCGCGTGGGGCGATGAGCAGTTCTTC.

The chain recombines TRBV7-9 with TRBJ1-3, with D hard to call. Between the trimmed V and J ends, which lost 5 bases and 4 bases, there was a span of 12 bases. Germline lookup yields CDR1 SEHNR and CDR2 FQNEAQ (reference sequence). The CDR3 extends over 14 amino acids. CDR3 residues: CASSVGSRGNTIYF. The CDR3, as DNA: TGTGCCAGCAGCGTCGGGTCCCGAGGAAACACCATATATTTT.

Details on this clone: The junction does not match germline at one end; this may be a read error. The CDR3 nucleotides are TGCGCCAGCAGCCAGAACCCTTCCCACTTC. This sequence encodes CASSQNPSHF. The chain combines TRBV4-1 with TRBJ2-5, with D uncertain. The germline gives CDR1 MGHRA, CDR2 YSYEKL. The CDR3 length is 10 residues.

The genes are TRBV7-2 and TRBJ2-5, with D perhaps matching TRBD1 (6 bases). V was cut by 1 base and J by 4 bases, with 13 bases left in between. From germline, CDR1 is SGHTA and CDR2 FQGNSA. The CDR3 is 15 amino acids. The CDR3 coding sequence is TGTGCCAGCAGCTTAGGAACAGGGATCCGAGAGACCCAGTACTTC. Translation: CASSLGTGIRETQYF.

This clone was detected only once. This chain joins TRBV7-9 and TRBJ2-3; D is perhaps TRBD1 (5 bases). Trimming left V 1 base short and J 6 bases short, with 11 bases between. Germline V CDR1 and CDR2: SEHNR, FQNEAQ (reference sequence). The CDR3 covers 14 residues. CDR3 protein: CASSLGAGPDTQYF. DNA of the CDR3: TGTGCCAGCAGCTTAGGCGCAGGGCCGGATACGCAGTATTTT.

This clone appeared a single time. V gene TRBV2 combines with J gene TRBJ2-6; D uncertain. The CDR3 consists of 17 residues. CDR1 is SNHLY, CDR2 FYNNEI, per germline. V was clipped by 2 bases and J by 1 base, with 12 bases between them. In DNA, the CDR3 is TGTGCCAGCAGTGAAAACGGTGTGGGATCTGGGGCCAACGTCCTGACTTTC. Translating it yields CASSENGVGSGANVLTF.

The CDR3 DNA reads as TGTGCCAGCAGCCCACCAGTTGGAGCGGGGGACTACAATGAGCAGTTCTTC. Translated, it gives CASSPPVGAGDYNEQFF. The chain is built from TRBV9 and TRBJ2-1; 8 bases align to TRBD2. The CDR3 spans 17 residues. J lost 3 bases, V lost 4 bases, and 12 bases had no gene match. Germline-derived CDR1 and CDR2 are SGDLS and YYNGEE.

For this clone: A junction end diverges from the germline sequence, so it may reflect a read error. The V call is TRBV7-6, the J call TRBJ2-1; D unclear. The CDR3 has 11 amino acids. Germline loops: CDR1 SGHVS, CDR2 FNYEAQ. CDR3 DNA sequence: TGTGCCAGCAGCTCCTCCAATGAGCAGTTCTTC. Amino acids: CASSSSNEQFF. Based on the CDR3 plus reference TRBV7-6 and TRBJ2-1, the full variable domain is GAGVSQSPRYKVTKRGQDVALRCDPISGHVSLYWYRQALGQGPEFLTYFNYEAQQDKSGLPNDRFSAERPEGSISTLTIQRTEQRDSAMYRCASSSSNEQFFGPGTRLTVL.

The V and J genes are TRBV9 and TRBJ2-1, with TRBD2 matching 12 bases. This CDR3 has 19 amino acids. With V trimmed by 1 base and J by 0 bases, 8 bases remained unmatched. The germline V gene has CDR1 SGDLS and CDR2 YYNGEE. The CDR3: CASSVQTSGGLGSYNEQFF. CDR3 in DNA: TGTGCCAGCAGCGTACAGACTAGCGGGGGACTCGGCTCCTACAATGAGCAGTTCTTC.

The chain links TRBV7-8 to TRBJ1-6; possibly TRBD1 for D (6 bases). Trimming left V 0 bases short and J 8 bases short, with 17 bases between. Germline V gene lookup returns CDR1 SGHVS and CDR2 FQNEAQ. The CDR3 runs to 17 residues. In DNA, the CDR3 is TGTGCCAGCAGCTTAGCTTCGGGGGCTTGGATTGATTCACCCCTCCACTTT. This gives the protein CASSLASGAWIDSPLHF.

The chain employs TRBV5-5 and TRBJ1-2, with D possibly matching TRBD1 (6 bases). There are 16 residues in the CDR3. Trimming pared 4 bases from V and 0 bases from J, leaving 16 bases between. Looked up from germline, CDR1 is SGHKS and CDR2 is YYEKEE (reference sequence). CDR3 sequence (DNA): TGTGCCAGCAGCCCTACCACAGGGAACTCTAACTATGGCTACACCTTC. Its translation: CASSPTTGNSNYGYTF.

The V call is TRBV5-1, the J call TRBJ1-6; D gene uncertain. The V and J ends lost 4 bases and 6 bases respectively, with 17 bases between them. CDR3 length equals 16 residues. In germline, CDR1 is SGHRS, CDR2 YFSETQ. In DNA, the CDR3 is TGCGCCAGCAGCGTCTCCCGGGCGTTAGGTAATTCACCCCTCCACTTT. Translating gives CASSVSRALGNSPLHF.

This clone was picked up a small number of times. As DNA, the CDR3 is TGTGCCAGCAGCGTAGGTGGTGCCGCCCATCAGCCCCAGCATTTT. Protein: CASSVGGAAHQPQHF. The chain recombines TRBV9 with TRBJ1-5; D is unclear. Germline assignment: CDR1 SGDLS and CDR2 YYNGEE. V was cut by 0 bases and J by 5 bases, with 12 bases left in between. The CDR3 length is 15 residues.

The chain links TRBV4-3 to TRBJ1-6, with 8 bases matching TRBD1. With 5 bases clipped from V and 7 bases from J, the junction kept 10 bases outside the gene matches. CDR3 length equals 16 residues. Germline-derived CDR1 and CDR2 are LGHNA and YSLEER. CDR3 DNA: TGCGCCAGCAGCTTTCACTCCGGGACAGGAAATTCACCCCTCCACTTT. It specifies CASSFHSGTGNSPLHF.

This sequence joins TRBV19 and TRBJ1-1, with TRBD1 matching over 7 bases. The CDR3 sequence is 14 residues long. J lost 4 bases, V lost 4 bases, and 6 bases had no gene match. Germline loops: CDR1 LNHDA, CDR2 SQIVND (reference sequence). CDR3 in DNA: TGTGCCAGTAGTACCTACAGGGGCGGCACTGAAGCTTTCTTT. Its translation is CASSTYRGGTEAFF. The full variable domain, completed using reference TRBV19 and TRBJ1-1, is DGGITQSPKYLFRKEGQNVTLSCEQNLNHDAMYWYRQDPGQGLRLIYYSQIVNDFQKGDIAEGYSVSREKKESFPLTVTSAQKNPTAFYLCASSTYRGGTEAFFGQGTRLTVV.

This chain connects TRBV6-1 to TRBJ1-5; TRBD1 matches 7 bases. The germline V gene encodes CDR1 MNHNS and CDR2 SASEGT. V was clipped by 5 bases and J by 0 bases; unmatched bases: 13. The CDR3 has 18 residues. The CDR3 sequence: CASSKDFVGQNSNQPQHF. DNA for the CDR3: TGTGCCAGCAGTAAAGACTTCGTGGGACAGAATAGCAATCAGCCCCAGCATTTT.

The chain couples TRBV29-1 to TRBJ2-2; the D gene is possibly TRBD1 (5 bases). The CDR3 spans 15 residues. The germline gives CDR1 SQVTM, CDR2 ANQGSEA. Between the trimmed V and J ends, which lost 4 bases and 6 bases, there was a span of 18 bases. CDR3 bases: TGCAGCGTTGGCTCGGGCAGGGTAGGGTCCGGGGAGCTGTTTTTT. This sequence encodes CSVGSGRVGSGELFF.

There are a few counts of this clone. The CDR3 spells CASSFMGGYTF. CDR3 bases: TGTGCCAGCAGCTTCATGGGCGGCTACACCTTC. This chain uses TRBV5-4 with TRBJ1-2; no clear D. Germline assignment: CDR1 SGHNT and CDR2 YYREEE (reference sequence). The CDR3 extends over 11 amino acids. V was pared by 2 bases and J by 8 bases, with 7 bases between.

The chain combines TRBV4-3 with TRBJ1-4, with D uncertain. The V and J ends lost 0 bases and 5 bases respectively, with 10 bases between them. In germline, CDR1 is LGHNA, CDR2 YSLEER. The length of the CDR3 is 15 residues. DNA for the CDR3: TGCGCCAGCAGCCAAGATCGCCTGCCGAATGAAAAACTGTTTTTT. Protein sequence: CASSQDRLPNEKLFF.

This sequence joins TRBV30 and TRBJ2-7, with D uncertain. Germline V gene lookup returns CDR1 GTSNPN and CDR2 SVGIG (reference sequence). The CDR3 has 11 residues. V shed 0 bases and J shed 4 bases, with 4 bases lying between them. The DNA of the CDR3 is TGTGCCTGGAGTGTACAATACGAGCAGTACTTC. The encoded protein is CAWSVQYEQYF.

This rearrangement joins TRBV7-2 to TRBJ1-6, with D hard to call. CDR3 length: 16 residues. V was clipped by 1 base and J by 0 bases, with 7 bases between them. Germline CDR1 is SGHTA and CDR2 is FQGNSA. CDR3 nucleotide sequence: TGTGCCAGCAGCTTAGAGTCGAGCTCCTATAATTCACCCCTCCACTTT. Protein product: CASSLESSSYNSPLHF.

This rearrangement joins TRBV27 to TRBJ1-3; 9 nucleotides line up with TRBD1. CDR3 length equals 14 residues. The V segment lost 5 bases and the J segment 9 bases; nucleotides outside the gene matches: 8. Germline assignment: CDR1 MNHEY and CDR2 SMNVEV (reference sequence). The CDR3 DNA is TGTGCCAGCAGTATAAGACAGGGGGTGGGCACCATATATTTT. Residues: CASSIRQGVGTIYF.